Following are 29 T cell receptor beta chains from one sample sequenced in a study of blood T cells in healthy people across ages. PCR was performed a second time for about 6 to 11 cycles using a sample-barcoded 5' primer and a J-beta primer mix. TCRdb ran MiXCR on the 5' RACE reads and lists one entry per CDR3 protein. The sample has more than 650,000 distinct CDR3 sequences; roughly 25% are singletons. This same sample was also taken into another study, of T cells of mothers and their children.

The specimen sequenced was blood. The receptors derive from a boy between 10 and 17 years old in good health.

DNA of the CDR3: TGTGCCAGCAGCCAAGAGGGGGCCCAGACCCAGTACTTC. This codes for CASSQEGAQTQYF. This rearrangement joins TRBV3-1 to TRBJ2-5; perhaps TRBD1 as D (6 bases). V was pared by 0 bases and J by 6 bases, with 8 bases between. CDR1 is LGHDT and CDR2 is YNNKEL in the germline V gene (reference sequence). The CDR3 is made up of 13 amino acids.

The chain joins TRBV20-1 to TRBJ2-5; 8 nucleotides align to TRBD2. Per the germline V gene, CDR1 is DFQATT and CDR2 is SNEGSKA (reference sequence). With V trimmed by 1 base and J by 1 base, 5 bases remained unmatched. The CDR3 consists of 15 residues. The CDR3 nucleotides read TGCAGTGCTAGAGGGGCGGGGGGAACCCAAGAGACCCAGTACTTC. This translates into CSARGAGGTQETQYF.

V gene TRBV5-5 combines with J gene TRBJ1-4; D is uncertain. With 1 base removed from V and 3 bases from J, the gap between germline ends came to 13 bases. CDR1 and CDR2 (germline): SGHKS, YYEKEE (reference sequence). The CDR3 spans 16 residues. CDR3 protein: CASSLTPQAANEKLFF. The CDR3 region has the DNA TGTGCCAGCAGCTTGACTCCCCAGGCGGCTAATGAAAAACTGTTTTTT.

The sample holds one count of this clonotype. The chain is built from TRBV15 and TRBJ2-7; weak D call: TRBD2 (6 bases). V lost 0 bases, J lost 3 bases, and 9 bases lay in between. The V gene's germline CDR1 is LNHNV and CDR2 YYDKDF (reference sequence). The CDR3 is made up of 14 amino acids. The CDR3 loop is CATSRDRGNYEQYF. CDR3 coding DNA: TGTGCCACCAGCAGAGATCGGGGGAACTACGAGCAGTACTTC.

The DNA for the CDR3 is TGTGCCAGCACATTGGACAGGGGAGGGGCAGATACGCAGTATTTT. Translating it yields CASTLDRGGADTQYF. The rearrangement uses TRBV6-1 and TRBJ2-3, with 9 bases that match TRBD1. Trimming cost V 7 bases and J 4 bases; bases outside gene matches: 9. This CDR3 comprises 15 residues. Germline assignment: CDR1 MNHNS and CDR2 SASEGT.

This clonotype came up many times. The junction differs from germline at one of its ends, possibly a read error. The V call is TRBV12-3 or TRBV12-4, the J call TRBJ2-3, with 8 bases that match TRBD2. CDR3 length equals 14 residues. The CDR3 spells CASSLAGSTDTQYF. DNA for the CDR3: TGTGCCAGCAGCTTAGCGGGGAGCACAGATACGCAGTATTTT.

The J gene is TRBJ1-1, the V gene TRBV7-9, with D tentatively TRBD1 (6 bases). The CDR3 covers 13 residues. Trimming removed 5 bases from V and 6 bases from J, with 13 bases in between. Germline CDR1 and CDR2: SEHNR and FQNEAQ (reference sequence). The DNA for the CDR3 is TGTGCCAGCAGCAATCCACAGGGTGCTGAAGCTTTCTTT. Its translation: CASSNPQGAEAFF.

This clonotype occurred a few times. The DNA of the CDR3 is TGTGCCAGCAGTTTATCGTCGTTTGGGGCGGACAATGAGCAGTTCTTC. Protein product: CASSLSSFGADNEQFF. The gene calls are TRBV27 and TRBJ2-1; D might be TRBD1 (5 bases). The CDR3 covers 16 residues. Per the germline V gene, CDR1 is MNHEY and CDR2 is SMNVEV (reference sequence). Trimming removed 0 bases at V and 5 bases at J, with 14 bases between.

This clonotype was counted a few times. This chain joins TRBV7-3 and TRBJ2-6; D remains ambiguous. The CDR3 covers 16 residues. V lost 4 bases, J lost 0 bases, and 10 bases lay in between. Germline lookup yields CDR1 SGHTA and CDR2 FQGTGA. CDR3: CASSYTWSSGANVLTF. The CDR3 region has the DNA TGTGCCAGCAGCTACACCTGGAGCTCTGGGGCCAACGTCCTGACTTTC.

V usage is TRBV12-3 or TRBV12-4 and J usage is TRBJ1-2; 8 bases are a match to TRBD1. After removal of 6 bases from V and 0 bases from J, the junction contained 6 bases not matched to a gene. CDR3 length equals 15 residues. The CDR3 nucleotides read TGTGCCAGCAGACGAGGACAGGGCTCTAACTATGGCTACACCTTC. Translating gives CASRRGQGSNYGYTF.

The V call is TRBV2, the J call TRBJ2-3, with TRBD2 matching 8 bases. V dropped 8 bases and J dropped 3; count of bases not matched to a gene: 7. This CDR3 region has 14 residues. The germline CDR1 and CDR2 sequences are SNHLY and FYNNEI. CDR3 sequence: CASVEIAGTDTQYF. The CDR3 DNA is TGTGCCAGCGTGGAAATAGCGGGGACAGATACGCAGTATTTT.

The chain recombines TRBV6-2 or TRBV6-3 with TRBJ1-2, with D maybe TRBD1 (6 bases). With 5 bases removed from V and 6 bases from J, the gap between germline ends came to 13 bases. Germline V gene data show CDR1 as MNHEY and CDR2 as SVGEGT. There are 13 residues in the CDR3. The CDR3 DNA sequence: TGTGCCAGCAGTCCTCAGGACAGAGATGGCTACACCTTC. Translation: CASSPQDRDGYTF.

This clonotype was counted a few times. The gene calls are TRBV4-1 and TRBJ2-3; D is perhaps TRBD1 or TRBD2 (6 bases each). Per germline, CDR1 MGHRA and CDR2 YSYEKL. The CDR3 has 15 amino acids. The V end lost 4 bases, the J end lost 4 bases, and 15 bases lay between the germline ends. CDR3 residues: CASSRPGATADTQYF. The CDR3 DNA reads TGCGCCAGCAGCCGCCCGGGGGCGACCGCAGATACGCAGTATTTT.

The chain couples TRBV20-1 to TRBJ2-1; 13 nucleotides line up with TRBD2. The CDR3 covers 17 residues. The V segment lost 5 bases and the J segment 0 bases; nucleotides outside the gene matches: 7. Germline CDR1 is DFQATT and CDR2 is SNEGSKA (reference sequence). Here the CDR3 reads CSARGLAGWSSYNEQFF. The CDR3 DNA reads TGCAGTGCTCGGGGACTAGCGGGGTGGAGCTCCTACAATGAGCAGTTCTTC.

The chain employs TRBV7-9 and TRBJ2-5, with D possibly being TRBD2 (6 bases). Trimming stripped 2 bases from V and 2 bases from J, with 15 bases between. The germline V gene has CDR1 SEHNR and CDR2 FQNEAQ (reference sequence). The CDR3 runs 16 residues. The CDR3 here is CASSLSVGGPQETQYF. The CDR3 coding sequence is TGTGCCAGCAGCTTATCTGTGGGGGGACCGCAAGAGACCCAGTACTTC.

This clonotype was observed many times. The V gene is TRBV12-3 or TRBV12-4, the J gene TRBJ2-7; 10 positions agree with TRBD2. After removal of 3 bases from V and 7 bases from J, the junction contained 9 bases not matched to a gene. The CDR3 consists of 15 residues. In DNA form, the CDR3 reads TGTGCCAGCAGTTTCGGGGCTAGCGGGGGCCAAGAGCAGTACTTC. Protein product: CASSFGASGGQEQYF.

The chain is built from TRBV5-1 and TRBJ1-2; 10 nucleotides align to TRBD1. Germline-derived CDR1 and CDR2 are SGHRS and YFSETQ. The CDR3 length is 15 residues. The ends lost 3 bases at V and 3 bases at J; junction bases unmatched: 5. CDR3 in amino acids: CASSSQDRGDYGYTF. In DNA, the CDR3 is TGCGCCAGCAGCTCCCAGGACAGGGGGGACTATGGCTACACCTTC.

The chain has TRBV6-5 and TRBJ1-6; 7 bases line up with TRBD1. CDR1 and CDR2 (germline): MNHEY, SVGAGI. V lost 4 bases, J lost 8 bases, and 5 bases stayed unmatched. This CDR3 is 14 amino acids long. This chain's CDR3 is CASSLQGKYSPLHF. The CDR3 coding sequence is TGTGCCAGCAGTTTACAGGGGAAGTATTCACCCCTCCACTTT.

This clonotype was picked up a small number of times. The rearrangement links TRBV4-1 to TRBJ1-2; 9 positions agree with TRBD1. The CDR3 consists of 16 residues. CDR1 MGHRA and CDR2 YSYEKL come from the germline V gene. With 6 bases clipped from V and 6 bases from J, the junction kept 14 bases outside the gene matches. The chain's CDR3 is CASSPFWDREKNGYTF. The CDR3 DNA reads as TGCGCCAGCAGTCCTTTCTGGGACAGGGAAAAAAATGGCTACACCTTC.

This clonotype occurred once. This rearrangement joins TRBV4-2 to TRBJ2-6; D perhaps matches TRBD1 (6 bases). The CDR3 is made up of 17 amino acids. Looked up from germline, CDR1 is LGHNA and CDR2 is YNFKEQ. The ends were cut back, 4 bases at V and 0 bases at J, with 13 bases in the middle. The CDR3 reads CASSPDDRISGANVLTF. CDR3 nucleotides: TGTGCCAGCAGCCCGGATGACAGGATCTCTGGGGCCAACGTCCTGACTTTC.

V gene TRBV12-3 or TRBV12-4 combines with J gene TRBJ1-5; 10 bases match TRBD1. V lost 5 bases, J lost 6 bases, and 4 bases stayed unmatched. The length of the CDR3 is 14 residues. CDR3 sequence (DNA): TGTGCCAGCAGTCCCGGGACAGGGGTTCAGCCCCAGCATTTT. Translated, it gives CASSPGTGVQPQHF.

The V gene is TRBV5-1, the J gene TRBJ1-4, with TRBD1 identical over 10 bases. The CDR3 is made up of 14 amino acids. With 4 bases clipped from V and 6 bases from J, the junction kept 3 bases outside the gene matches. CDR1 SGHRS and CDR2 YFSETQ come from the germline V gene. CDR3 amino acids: CASSTGQGYEKLFF. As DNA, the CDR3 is TGCGCCAGCAGCACGGGACAGGGGTATGAAAAACTGTTTTTT.

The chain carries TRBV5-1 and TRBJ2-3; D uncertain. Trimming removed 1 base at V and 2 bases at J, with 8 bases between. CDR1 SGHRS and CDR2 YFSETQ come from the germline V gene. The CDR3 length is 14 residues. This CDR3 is CASSLSHHTDTQYF. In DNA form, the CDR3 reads TGCGCCAGCAGCTTGTCCCATCACACAGATACGCAGTATTTT.

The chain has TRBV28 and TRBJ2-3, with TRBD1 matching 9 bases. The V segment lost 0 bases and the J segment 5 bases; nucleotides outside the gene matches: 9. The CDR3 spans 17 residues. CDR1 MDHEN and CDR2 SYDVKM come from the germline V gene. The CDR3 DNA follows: TGTGCCAGCAGTTTATGGGGGGGACAGGGACTTGTAGATACGCAGTATTTT. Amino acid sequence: CASSLWGGQGLVDTQYF.

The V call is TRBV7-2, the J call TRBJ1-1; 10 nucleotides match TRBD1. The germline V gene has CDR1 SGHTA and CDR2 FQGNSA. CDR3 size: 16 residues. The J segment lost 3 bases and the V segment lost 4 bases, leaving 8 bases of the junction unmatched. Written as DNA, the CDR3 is TGTGCCAGCAGCTCGGGACAGGGGTGGTATGACACTGAAGCTTTCTTT. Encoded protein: CASSSGQGWYDTEAFF.

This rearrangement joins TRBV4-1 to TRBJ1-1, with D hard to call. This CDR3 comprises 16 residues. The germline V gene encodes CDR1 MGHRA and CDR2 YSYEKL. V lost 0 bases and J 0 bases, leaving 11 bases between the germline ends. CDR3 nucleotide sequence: TGCGCCAGCAGCCAAGAGGGCCCATCTATGAACACTGAAGCTTTCTTT. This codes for CASSQEGPSMNTEAFF.

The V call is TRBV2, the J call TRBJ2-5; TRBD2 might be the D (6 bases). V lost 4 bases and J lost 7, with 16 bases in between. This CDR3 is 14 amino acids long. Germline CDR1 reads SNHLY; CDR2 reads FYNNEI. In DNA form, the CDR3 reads TGTGCCAGCAGTGGACTAGGAGCATTAGGGACCCAGTACTTC. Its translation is CASSGLGALGTQYF.

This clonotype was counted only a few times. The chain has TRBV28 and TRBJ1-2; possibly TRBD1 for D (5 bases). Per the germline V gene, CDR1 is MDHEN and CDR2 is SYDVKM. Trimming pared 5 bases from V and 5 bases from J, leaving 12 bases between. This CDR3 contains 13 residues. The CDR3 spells CASSGGGGYGYTF. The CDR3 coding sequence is TGTGCCAGCAGTGGGGGAGGAGGGTATGGCTACACCTTC.

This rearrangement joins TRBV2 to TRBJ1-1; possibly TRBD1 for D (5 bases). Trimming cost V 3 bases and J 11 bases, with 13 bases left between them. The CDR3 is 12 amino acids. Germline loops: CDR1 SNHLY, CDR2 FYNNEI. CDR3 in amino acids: CASSDSRGPAFF. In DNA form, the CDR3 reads TGTGCCAGCAGTGATAGTAGGGGCCCGGCTTTCTTT.